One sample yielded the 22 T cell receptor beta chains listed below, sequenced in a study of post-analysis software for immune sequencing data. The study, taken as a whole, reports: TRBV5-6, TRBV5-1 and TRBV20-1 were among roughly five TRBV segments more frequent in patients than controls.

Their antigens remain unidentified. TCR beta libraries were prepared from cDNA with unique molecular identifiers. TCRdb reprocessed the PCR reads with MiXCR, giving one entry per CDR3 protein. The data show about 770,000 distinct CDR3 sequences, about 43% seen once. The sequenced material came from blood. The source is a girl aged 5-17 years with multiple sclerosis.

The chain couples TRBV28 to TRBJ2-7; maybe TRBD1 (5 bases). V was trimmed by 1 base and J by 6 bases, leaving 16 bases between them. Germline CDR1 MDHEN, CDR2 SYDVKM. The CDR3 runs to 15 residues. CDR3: CASSLSSQGIGEQYF. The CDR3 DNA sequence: TGTGCCAGCAGTTTATCTTCGCAGGGAATCGGCGAGCAGTACTTC.

The CDR3 nucleotides are TGTGCCAGCAGTTTTGAATATGGCTACACCTTC. Protein: CASSFEYGYTF. This rearrangement joins TRBV28 to TRBJ1-2; D is unclear. The CDR3 runs to 11 residues. The ends were cut back, 3 bases at V and 5 bases at J, with 4 bases in the middle. The germline V gene has CDR1 MDHEN and CDR2 SYDVKM.

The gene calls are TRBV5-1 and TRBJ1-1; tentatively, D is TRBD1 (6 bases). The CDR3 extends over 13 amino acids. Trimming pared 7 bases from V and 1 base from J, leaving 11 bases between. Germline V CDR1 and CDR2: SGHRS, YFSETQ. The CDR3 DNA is TGCGCCAGCGCGGGGGGCCAGAACACTGAAGCTTTCTTT. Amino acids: CASAGGQNTEAFF.

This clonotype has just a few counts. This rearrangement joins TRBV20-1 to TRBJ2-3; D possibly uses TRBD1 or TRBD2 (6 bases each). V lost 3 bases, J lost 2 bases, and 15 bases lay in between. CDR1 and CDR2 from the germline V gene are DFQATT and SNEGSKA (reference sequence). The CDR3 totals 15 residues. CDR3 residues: CSARGGGYTTDTQYF. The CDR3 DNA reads TGCAGTGCTAGGGGGGGCGGGTATACCACAGATACGCAGTATTTT.

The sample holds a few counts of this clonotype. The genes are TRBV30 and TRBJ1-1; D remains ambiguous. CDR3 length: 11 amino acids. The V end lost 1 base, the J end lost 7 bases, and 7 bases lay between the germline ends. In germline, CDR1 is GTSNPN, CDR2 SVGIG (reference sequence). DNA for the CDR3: TGTGCCTGGAGTGGGGAGGGTGAAGCTTTCTTT. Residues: CAWSGEGEAFF. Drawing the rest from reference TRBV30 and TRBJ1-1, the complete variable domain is SQTIHQWPATLVQPVGSPLSLECTVEGTSNPNLYWYRQAAGRGLQLLFYSVGIGQISSEVPQNLSASRPQDRQFILSSKKLLLSDSGFYLCAWSGEGEAFFGQGTRLTVV.

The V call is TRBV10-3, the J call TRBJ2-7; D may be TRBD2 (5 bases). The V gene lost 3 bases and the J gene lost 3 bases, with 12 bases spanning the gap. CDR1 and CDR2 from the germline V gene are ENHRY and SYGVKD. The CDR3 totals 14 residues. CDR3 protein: CAISERDTNYEQYF. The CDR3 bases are TGTGCCATCAGTGAACGGGATACGAACTACGAGCAGTACTTC.

CDR3 region: CASSLGTGTSGANVLTF. Here the CDR3 DNA reads TGCGCCAGCAGCTTGGGGACAGGGACCTCTGGGGCCAACGTCCTGACTTTC. V gene TRBV5-1 combines with J gene TRBJ2-6, with 8 bases identical to TRBD1. J gave up 0 bases and V 0 bases, and 2 bases lay outside the gene matches. The CDR3 is 17 residues long. The germline CDR1 and CDR2 sequences are SGHRS and YFSETQ.

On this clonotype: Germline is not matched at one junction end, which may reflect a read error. The CDR3 protein is CASSLDPGSYGQYF. DNA for the CDR3: TGCGCCAGCAGCTTGGATCCAGGGAGCTACGGGCAGTACTTC. The chain recombines TRBV5-1 with TRBJ2-7; D may be TRBD1 or TRBD2 (5 bases each). Germline V lookup: CDR1 SGHRS, CDR2 YFSETQ. There are 14 residues in the CDR3.

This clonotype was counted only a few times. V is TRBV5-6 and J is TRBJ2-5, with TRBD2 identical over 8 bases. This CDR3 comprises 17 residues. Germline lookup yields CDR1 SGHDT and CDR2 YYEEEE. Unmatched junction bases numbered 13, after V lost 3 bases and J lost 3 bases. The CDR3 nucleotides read TGTGCCAGCAGCTCGGGACTAGAGTTTGGTTATAAAGAGACCCAGTACTTC. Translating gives CASSSGLEFGYKETQYF. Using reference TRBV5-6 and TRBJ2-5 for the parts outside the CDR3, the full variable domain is DAGVTQSPTHLIKTRGQQVTLRCSPKSGHDTVSWYQQALGQGPQFIFQYYEEEERQRGNFPDRFSGHQFPNYSSELNVNALLLGDSALYLCASSSGLEFGYKETQYFGPGTRLLVL.

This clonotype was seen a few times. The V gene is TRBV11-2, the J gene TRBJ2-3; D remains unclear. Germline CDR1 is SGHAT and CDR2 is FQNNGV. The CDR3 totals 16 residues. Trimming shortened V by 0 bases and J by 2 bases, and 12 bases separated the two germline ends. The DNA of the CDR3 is TGTGCCAGCAGCTTAGAACTGCTACTTACCACAGATACGCAGTATTTT. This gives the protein CASSLELLLTTDTQYF.

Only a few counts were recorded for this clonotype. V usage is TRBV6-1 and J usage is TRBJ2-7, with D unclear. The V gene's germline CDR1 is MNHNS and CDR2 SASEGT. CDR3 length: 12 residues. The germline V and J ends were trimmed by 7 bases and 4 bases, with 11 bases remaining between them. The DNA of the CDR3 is TGTGCCAGCAACAGCAGGAAATACGAGCAGTACTTC. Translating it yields CASNSRKYEQYF.

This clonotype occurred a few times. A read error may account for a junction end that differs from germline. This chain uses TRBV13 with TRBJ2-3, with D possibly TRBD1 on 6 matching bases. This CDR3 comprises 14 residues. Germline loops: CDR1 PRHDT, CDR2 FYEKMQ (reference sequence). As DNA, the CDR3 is TGTGTCAGCAGAGCCGGGACACCCACAGACACGCAGTATTTT. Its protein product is CVSRAGTPTDTQYF.

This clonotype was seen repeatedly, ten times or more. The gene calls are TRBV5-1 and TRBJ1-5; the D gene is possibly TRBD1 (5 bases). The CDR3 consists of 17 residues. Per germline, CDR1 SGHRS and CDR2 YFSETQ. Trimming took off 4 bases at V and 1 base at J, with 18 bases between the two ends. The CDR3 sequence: CASSPPGGEESNQPQHF. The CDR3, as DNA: TGCGCCAGCAGCCCACCCGGGGGGGAGGAGAGCAATCAGCCCCAGCATTTT.

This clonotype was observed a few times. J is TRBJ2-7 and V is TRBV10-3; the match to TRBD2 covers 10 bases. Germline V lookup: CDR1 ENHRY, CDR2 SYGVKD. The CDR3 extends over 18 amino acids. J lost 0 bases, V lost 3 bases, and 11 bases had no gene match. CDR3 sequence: CAISDSTSGNFFSYEQYF. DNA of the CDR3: TGTGCCATCAGTGATAGCACTAGCGGGAATTTTTTCTCCTACGAGCAGTACTTC.

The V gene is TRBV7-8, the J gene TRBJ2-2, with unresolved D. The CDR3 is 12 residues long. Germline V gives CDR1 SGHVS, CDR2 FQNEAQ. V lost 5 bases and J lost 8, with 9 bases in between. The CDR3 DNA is TGTGCCAGCAGCCCTTTAGAGGGGGAGCTGTTTTTT. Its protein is CASSPLEGELFF.

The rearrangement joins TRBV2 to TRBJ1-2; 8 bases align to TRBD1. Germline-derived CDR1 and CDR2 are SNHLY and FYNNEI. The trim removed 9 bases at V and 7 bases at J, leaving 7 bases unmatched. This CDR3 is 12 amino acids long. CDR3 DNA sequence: TGTGCCAGACAAGACAGGGGACCTGGCTACACCTTC. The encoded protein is CARQDRGPGYTF.

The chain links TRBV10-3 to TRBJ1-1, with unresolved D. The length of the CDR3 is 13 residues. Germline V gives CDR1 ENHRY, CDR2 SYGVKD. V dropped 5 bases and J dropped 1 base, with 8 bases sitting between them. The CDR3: CAISPTGNTEAFF. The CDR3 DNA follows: TGTGCCATCAGTCCAACTGGGAACACTGAAGCTTTCTTT.

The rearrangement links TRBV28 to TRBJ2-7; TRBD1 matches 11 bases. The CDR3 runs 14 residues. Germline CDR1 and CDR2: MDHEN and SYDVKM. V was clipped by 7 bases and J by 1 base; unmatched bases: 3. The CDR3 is CASIGTGGSYEQYF. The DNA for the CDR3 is TGTGCCAGCATCGGGACAGGGGGTTCCTACGAGCAGTACTTC.

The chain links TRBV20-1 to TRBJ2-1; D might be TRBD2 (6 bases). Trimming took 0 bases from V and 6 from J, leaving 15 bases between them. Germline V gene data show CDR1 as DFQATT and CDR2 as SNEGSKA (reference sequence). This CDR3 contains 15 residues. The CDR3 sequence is CSARDSRDSRNEQFF. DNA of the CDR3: TGCAGTGCTAGAGACTCCCGGGACTCCCGCAATGAGCAGTTCTTC.

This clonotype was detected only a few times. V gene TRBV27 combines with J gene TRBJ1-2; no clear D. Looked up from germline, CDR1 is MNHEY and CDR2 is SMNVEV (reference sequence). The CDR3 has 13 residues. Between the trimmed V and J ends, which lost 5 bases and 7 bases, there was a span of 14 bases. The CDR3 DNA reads TGTGCCAGCAGTCCCCTGGGCGGGGTTGGCTACACCTTC. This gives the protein CASSPLGGVGYTF.

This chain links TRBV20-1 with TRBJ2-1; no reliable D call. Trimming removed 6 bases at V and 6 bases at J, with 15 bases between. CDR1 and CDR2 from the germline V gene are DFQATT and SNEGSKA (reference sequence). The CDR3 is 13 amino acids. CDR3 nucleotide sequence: TGCAGTGCCGACCACCCCGGTCGCAATGAGCAGTTCTTC. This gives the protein CSADHPGRNEQFF.

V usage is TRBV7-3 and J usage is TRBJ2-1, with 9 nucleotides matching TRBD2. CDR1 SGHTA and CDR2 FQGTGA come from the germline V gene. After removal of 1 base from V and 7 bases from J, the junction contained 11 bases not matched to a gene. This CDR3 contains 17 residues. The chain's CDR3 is CASSLIAPGLARNEQFF. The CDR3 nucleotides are TGTGCCAGCAGCTTAATAGCTCCCGGACTAGCGAGAAATGAGCAGTTCTTC.